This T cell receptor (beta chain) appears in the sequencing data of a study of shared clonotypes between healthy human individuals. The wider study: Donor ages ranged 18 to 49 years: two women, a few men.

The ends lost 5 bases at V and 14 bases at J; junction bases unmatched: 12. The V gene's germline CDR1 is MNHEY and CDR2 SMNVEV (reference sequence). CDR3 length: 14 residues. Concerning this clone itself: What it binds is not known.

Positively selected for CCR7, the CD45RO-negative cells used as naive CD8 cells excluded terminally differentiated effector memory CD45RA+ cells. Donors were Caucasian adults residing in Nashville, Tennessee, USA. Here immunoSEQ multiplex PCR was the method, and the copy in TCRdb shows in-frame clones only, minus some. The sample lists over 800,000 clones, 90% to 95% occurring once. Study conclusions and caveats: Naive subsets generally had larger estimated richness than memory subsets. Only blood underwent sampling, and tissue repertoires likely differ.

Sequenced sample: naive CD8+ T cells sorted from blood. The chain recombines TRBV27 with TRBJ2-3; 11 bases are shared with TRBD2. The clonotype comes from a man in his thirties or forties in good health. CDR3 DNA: TGTGCCAGCAGTCACCCCCGGGCTAGCGGGAGGTTGTATTTT. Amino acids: CASSHPRASGRLYF.